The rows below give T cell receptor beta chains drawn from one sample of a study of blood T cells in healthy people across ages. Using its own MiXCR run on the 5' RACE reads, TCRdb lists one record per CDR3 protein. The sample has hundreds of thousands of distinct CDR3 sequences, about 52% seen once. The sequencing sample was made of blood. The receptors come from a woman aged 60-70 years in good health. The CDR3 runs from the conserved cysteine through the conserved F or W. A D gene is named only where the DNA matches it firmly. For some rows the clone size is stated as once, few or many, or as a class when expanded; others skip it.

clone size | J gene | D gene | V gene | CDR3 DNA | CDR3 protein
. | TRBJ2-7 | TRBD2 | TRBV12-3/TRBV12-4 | TGTGCCAGCAGTCCCGCCCGAGGGACTAGGACCTTGGAGCAGTACTTC | CASSPARGTRTLEQYF
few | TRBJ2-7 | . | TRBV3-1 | TGTGCCAGCAGCCATCTTCTCTACGAGCAGTACTTC | CASSHLLYEQYF
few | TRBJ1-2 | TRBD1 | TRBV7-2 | TGTGCCAGCAGCTTAGGAGCAGGGGGCTTCTATGGCTACACCTTC | CASSLGAGGFYGYTF
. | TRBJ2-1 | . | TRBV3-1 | TGTGCCAGCAGCCAAGCTTATCTGACAGTGAATGAGCAGTTCTTC | CASSQAYLTVNEQFF
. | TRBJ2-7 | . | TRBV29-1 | TGCAGCGCCCGGGGGCGGGCGGAAGAGCAGTACTTC | CSARGRAEEQYF
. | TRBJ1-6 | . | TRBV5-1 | TGCGCCAGCAGCTCAACGGGCGCCCCTAATTCACCCCTCCACTTT | CASSSTGAPNSPLHF
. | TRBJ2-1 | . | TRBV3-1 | TGTGCCAGCGATCAGGGGGGCAATGAGCAGTTCTTC | CASDQGGNEQFF
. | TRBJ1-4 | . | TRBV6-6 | TGTGCCAGCAGTCTACCACCGACCTCGAGTGGTGAAAAACTGTTTTTT | CASSLPPTSSGEKLFF
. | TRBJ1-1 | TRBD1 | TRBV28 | TGTGCCAGCAGTTCGGGACAGCGGGGATCTTTCTTT | CASSSGQRGSFF
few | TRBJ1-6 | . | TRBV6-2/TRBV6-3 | TGTGCCAGCAGTTCCACTCGACGGGGCGGTTCACCCCTCCACTTT | CASSSTRRGGSPLHF
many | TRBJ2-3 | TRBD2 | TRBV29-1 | TGCAGCGCCGATAGCGGGAGCACAGATACGCAGTATTTT | CSADSGSTDTQYF
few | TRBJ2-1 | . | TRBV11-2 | TGTGCCAGCAGCTTCGGACCGGGACTCCTACAAAACAATGAGCAGTTCTTC | CASSFGPGLLQNNEQFF
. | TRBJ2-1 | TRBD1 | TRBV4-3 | TGCGCCAGCAGCCAAATACCGGGACAGGCCTACAATGAGCAGTTCTTC | CASSQIPGQAYNEQFF
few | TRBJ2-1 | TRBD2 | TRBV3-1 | TGTGCCAGCAGCCAGGAACTAGCGGGAGGTAGGGATGAGCAGTTCTTC | CASSQELAGGRDEQFF
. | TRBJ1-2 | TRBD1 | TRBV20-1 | TGCAGTGCTAGAGGCGGACAGGCCCCAAGTAACTATGGCTACACCTTC | CSARGGQAPSNYGYTF
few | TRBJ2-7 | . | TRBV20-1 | TGCAGTGCTAGATCCCCCGTGGGGAGGGGACACTACGAGCAGTACTTC | CSARSPVGRGHYEQYF
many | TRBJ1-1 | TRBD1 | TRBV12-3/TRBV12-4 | TGTGCCAGCAGTTCTTCCCAGGGGGCTTCGCCCTATACTGAAGCTTTCTTT | CASSSSQGASPYTEAFF
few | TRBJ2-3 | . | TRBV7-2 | TGTGCCAGCAGCGACCCCAGACAGTCTAGCACAGATACGCAGTATTTT | CASSDPRQSSTDTQYF
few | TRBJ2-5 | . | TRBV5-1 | TGCGCCAGCAGCGGCCGGGTCCCGAGAGAGACCCAGTACTTC | CASSGRVPRETQYF
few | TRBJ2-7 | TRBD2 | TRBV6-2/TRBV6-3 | TGTGCCAGCATACTAGCGGGAAGCGCCTACGAGCAGTACTTC | CASILAGSAYEQYF
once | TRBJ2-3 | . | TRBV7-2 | TGTGCCAGCAGCCTTCCCAGTGGTGATACGCAGTATTTT | CASSLPSGDTQYF
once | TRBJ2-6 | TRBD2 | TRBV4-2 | TGTGCCAGCAGCCAAGTTTTTAGCGGGGGGAGCTCTGGGGCTAACGTCCTGACTTTC | CASSQVFSGGSSGANVLTF
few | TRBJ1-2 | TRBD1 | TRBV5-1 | TGCGCCAGCAGCCAAAGGGACAGTGGTTATGGCTACACCTTC | CASSQRDSGYGYTF
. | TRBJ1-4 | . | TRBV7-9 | TGTGCCAGCAGAACCTCCTCCGCGGGAAAACTGTTTTTT | CASRTSSAGKLFF
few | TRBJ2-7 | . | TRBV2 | TGTGCCAGCAGTGTGCGACGGGAGCAGTACTTC | CASSVRREQYF